This T cell receptor (beta chain) emerged from a study of blood T cell repertoires in COVID-19. Study summary: The analysed material was cDNA or gDNA that came from T cells, B-cell-depleted T cells, or PBMCs.

The length of the CDR3 is 20 residues. Trimming at V came to 6 bases and at J to 7 bases, leaving 22 bases not matched to a gene. The V gene's germline CDR1 is MNHEY and CDR2 SMNVEV (reference sequence). As originally analysed: Nucleated cell counts were estimated from reference gene primer amplification. Method: immunoSEQ multiplex PCR; TCRdb's copy keeps in-frame clones and lacks some. V and J calls and clone size are those listed in that table; D and trimming were worked out from the DNA. The table shows some 77,000 clones, with roughly 80% occurring only once. J is TRBJ2-2 and V is TRBV27, with 11 bases aligning to TRBD2. Source material: peripheral blood. The clonotype comes from a woman aged 60-70 years with acute or convalescent COVID-19. The CDR3 is CASRETRGSGRAFRFGELFF. Written as DNA, the CDR3 is TGTGCCAGCAGGGAAACACGGGGTAGCGGGAGGGCCTTCAGATTCGGGGAGCTGTTTTTT.